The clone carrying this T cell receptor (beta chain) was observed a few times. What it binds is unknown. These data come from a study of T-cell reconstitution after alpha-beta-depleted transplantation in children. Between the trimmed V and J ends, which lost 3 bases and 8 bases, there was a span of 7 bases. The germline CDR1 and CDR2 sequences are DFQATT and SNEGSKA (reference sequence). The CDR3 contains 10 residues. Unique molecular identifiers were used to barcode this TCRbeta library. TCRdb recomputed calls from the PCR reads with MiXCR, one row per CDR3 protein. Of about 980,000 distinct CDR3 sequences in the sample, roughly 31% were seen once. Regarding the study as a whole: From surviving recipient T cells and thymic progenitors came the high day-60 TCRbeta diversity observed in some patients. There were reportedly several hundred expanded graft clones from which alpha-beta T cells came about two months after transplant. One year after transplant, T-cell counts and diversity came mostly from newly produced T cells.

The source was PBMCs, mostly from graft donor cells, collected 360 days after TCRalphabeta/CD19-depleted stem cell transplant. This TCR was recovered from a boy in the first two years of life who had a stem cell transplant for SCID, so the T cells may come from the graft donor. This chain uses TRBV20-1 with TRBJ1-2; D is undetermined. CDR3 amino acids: CSASDVGYTF. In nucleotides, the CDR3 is TGCAGTGCTAGCGACGTGGGCTACACCTTC.